These T cell receptor beta chains were read from a single sample in a study of vaccination and CD4 T cells after COVID-19. TCRdb independently ran MiXCR on the PCR reads; one entry per CDR3 protein. The table records 15,000 to 16,000 distinct CDR3 sequences, around 66% of them present only once. Sample: CD4+ T cells from blood, taken after SARS-CoV-2 vaccination. These receptors came from a human donor who had recovered from COVID-19. The CDR3 runs from the conserved cysteine through the conserved F or W.

CDR3 protein: CASSLSLADTGELFF; V gene: TRBV28; CDR3 length: 15; J gene: TRBJ2-2
CDR3 protein: CASRKTLDTIYF; V gene: TRBV19; CDR3 length: 12; J gene: TRBJ1-3
CDR3 protein: CASSQPTVAENGYTF; V gene: TRBV4-1; CDR3 length: 15; J gene: TRBJ1-2
CDR3 protein: CSARTPAMHYSNQPQHF; V gene: TRBV20-1; CDR3 length: 17; J gene: TRBJ1-5
CDR3 protein: CANLPPGLVPDTQYF; V gene: TRBV27; CDR3 length: 15; J gene: TRBJ2-3
CDR3 protein: CASSLASGRVQQYF; V gene: TRBV12-3/TRBV12-4; CDR3 length: 14; J gene: TRBJ2-7
CDR3 protein: CASSLSGTWNTEAFF; V gene: TRBV7-9; CDR3 length: 15; J gene: TRBJ1-1
CDR3 protein: CATSRDQSAGYVYGYTF; V gene: TRBV15; CDR3 length: 17; J gene: TRBJ1-2
CDR3 protein: CASSLGSAGASETQYF; V gene: TRBV7-3; CDR3 length: 16; J gene: TRBJ2-5
CDR3 protein: CASSIPSGELFF; V gene: TRBV6-1; CDR3 length: 12; J gene: TRBJ2-2